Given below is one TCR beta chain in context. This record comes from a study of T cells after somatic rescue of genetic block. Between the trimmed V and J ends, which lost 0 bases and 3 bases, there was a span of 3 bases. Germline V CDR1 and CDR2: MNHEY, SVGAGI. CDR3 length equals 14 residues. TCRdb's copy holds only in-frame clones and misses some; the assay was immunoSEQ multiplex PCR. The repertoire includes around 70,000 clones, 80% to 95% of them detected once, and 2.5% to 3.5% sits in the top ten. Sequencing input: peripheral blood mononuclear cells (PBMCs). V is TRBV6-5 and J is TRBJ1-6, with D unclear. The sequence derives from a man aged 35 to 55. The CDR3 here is CASSYSGYNSPLHF. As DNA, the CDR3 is TGTGCCAGCAGTTACTCAGGCTATAATTCACCCCTCCACTTT.